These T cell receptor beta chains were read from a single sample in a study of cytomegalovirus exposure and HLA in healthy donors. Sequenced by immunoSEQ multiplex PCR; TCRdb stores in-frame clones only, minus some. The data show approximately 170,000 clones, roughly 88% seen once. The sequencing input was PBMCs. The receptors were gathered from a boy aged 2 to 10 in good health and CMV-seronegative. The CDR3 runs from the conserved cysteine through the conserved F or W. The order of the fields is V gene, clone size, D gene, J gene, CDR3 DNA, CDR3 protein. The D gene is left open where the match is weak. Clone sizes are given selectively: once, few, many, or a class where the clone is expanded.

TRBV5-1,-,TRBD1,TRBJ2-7,TGCGCCAGCAGCTTGGATGGACAGGTCGGGGAATTGAGCTCCTACGAGCAGTACTTC,CASSLDGQVGELSSYEQYF
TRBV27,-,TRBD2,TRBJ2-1,TGTGCCAGCGGGCAGACTAGCGGGGGGGAGCAGTTCTTC,CASGQTSGGEQFF
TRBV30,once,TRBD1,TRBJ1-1,TGTGCCTGGAGGCATCCCCCGGCCAGGGGGGTGAACACTGAAGCTTTCTTT,CAWRHPPARGVNTEAFF
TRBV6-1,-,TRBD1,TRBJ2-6,TGTGCCAGCAGTGGGGACAGCTTCAACGCTGGGGCCAACGTCCTGACTTTC,CASSGDSFNAGANVLTF
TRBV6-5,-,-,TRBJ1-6,TGTGCCGCGGGCTCCTCCTATAATTCACCCCTCCACTTT,CAAGSSYNSPLHF
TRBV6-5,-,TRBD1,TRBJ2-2,TGTGCCAGCAGACCCGACAGGGCGAACACCGGGGAGCTGTTTTTT,CASRPDRANTGELFF
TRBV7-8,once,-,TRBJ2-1,TGTGCCAGCAAGGAGGGTGCCGGCTTCGGCCCCTACAATGAGCAGTTCTTC,CASKEGAGFGPYNEQFF
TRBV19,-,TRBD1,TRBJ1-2,TGTGCCAGTAGTATAGTCGGGTCAGGGGGTAACTATGGCTACACCTTC,CASSIVGSGGNYGYTF
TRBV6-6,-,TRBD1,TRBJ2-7,TGTGCCAGCAGTCGACAGGGTTACGAGCAGTACTTC,CASSRQGYEQYF
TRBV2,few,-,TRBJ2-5,TGTGCCAGCAGTGACAGGATTCAAGAGACCCAGTACTTC,CASSDRIQETQYF
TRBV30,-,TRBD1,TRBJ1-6,TGTGCCTGGAGGGGGACAGGGAGTTTCTATAATTCACCCCTCCACTTT,CAWRGTGSFYNSPLHF
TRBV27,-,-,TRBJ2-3,TGTGCCAGCAGTACCACAGGGAGAACGCAGTATTTT,CASSTTGRTQYF
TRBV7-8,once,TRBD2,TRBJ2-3,TGTGCCAGCAGCCAAACTAGAGCGGGGACTGGTGCAGATACGCAGTATTTT,CASSQTRAGTGADTQYF
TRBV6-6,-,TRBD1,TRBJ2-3,TGTGCCAGCAGTCTAGGACAGGGACCCACAGATACGCAGTATTTT,CASSLGQGPTDTQYF
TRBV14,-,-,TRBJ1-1,TGTGCCAGCAGCCAAGAGAAGGGGTGGAACACTGAAGCTTTCTTT,CASSQEKGWNTEAFF
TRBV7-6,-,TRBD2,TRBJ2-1,TGTGCCAGCAGCTTAGTTGCGGGAGTTGAGCAGTTCTTC,CASSLVAGVEQFF
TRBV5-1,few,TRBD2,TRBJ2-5,TGCGCCAGCAGCTTGGCCGGGGGGGTGACCCAGTACTTC,CASSLAGGVTQYF
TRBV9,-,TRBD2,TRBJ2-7,TGTGCCAGCAGCGTAGATAGCGGGAGATACGAGCAGTACTTC,CASSVDSGRYEQYF
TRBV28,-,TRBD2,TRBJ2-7,TGTGCCAGCAGCCGGGGGGGGACTAGCGGGAGGTACGAGCAGTACTTC,CASSRGGTSGRYEQYF
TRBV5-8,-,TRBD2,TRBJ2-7,TGTGCCAGCAGCTTGTCTCCGCGGGAGAGAAACGAGCAGTACTTC,CASSLSPRERNEQYF
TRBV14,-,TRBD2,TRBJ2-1,TGTGCCAGCAGCCGAGGAAGCGGGGCCTCCTACAATGAGCAGTTCTTC,CASSRGSGASYNEQFF
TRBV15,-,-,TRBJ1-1,TGTGCCACCAGCAGAGATGAGGGTTACCTTACCGAAGCTTTCTTT,CATSRDEGYLTEAFF
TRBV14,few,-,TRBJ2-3,TGTGCCAGCAGCCAAGTTGTAGCCATACAGTATTTT,CASSQVVAIQYF
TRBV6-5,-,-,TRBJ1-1,TGTGCCAGCAGTTACGCGGGGGATAGGACCGGTGAAGCTTTCTTT,CASSYAGDRTGEAFF
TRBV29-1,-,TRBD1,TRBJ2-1,TGCAGCGTTGATTCGACAGGGATAGGTGAGCAGTTCTTC,CSVDSTGIGEQFF
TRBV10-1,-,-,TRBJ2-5,TGCGCCAGCCTCCGAGGGAGCCAGTACTTC,CASLRGSQYF
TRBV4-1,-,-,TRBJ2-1,TGCGCCAGCAGCCAAGTCTATTCGACTAGACGGGTTCCCAATGAGCAGTTCTTC,CASSQVYSTRRVPNEQFF
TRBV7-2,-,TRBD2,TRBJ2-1,TGTGCCAGCAGCTCACCTGCAGCGGGGGGGCCTTACAATGAGCAGTTCTTC,CASSSPAAGGPYNEQFF
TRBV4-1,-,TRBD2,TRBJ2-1,TGCGCCAGCGGCAGACTAGCGGGTAGAGGAGCCCAACGCGCCTACAATGAGCAGTTCTTC,CASGRLAGRGAQRAYNEQFF
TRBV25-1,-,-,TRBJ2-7,TGTGCCAGCAGTTCGACTGCAGTGGGCGAGCAGTACTTC,CASSSTAVGEQYF
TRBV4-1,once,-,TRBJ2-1,TGCGCCAGCAGCCAGTTCAGGCTGAGGCAGGGACTTCGTGGCAATGAGCAGTTCTTC,CASSQFRLRQGLRGNEQFF
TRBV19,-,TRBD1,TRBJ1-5,TGTGCCAGTAGTACCTACCGGGACAGGGGTGATCAGCCCCAGCATTTT,CASSTYRDRGDQPQHF
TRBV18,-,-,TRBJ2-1,TGTGCCAGCTCACCAAGGGACTTCTCCTACAATGAGCAGTTCTTC,CASSPRDFSYNEQFF